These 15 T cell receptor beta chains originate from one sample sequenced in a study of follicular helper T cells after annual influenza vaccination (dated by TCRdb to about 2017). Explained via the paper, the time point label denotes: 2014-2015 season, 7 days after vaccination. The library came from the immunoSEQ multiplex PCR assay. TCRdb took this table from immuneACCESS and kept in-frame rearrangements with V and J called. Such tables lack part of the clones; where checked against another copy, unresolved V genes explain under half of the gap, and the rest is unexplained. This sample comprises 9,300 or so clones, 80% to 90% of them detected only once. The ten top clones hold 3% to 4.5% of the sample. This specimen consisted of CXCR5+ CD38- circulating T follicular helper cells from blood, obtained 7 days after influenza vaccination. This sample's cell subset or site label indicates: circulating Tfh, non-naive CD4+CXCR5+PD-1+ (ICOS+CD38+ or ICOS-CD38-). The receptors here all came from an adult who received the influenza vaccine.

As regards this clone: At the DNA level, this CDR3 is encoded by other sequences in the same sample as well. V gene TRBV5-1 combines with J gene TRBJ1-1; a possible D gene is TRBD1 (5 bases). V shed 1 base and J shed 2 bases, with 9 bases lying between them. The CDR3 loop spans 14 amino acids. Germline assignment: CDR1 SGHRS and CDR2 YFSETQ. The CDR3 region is CASSLIGENTEAFF. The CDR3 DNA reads TGCGCCAGCAGCTTGATAGGGGAAAACACTGAAGCTTTCTTT.

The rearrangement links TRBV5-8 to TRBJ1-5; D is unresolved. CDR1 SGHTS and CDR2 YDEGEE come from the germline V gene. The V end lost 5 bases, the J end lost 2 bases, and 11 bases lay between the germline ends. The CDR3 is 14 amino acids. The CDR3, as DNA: TGTGCCAGCAGGGACGAACCACGCAATCAGCCCCAGCATTTT. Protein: CASRDEPRNQPQHF.

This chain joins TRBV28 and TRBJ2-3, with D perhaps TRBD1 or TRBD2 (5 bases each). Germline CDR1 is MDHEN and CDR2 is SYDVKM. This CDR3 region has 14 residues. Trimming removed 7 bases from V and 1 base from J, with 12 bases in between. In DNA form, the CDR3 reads TGTGCCAGCATGTTGGGGGACCGCACAGATACGCAGTATTTT. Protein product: CASMLGDRTDTQYF.

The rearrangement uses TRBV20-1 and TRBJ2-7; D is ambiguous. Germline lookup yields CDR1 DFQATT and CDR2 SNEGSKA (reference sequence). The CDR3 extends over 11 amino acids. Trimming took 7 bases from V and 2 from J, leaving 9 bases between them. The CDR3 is CSVSTPYEQYF. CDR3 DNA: TGCAGTGTCTCGACCCCCTACGAGCAGTACTTC.

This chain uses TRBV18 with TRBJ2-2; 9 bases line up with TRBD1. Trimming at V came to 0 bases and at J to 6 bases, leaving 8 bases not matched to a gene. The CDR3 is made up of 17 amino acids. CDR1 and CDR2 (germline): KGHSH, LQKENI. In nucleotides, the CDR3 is TGTGCCAGCTCACCACCCGGGACAGGGTCTCATGCCGGGGAGCTGTTTTTT. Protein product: CASSPPGTGSHAGELFF.

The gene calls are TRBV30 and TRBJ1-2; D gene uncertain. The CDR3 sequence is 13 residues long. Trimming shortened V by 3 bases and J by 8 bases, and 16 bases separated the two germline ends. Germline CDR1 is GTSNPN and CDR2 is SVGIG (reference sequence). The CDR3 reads CAWRPEAWYGYTF. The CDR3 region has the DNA TGTGCCTGGAGGCCGGAGGCTTGGTACGGCTACACCTTC.

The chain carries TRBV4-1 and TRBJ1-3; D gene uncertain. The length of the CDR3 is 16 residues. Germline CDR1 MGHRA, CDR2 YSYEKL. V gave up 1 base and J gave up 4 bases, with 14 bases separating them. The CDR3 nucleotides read TGCGCCAGCAGCCAAGTATCCCGGGGTTCAGGAAACACCATATATTTT. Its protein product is CASSQVSRGSGNTIYF.

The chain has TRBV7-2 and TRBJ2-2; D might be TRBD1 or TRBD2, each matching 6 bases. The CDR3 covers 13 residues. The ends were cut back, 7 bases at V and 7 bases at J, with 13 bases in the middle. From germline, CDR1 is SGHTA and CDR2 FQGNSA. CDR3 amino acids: CASNPGGGGELFF. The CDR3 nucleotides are TGTGCCAGCAACCCAGGAGGGGGCGGGGAGCTGTTTTTT.

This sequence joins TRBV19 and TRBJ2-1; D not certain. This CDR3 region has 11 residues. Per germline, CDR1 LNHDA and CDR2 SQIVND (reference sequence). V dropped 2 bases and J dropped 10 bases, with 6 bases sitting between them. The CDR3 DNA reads TGTGCCAGTAGTATACGAGCAGAGCAGTTCTTC. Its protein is CASSIRAEQFF.

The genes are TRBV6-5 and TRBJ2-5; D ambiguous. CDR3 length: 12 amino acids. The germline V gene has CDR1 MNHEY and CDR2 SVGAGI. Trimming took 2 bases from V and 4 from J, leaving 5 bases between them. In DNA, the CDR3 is TGTGCCAGCAGTTACAACCTAGAGACCCAGTACTTC. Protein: CASSYNLETQYF.

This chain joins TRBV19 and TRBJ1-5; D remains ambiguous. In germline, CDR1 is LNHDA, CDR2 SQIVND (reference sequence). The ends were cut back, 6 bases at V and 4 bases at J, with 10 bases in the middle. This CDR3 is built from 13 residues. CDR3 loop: CASRDRGNQPQHF. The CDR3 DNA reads TGTGCCAGTAGAGATCGAGGGAATCAGCCCCAGCATTTT. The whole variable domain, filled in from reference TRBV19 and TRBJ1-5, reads DGGITQSPKYLFRKEGQNVTLSCEQNLNHDAMYWYRQDPGQGLRLIYYSQIVNDFQKGDIAEGYSVSREKKESFPLTVTSAQKNPTAFYLCASRDRGNQPQHFGDGTRLSIL.

Here the CDR3 reads CASEDSLTGELFF. CDR3 in DNA: TGTGCCAGCGAGGACAGTCTCACCGGGGAGCTGTTTTTT. The chain is built from TRBV6-5 and TRBJ2-2, with D possibly being TRBD1 (6 bases). The germline V and J ends were trimmed by 8 bases and 4 bases, with 11 bases remaining between them. CDR1 and CDR2 from the germline V gene are MNHEY and SVGAGI. This CDR3 has 13 residues.

The CDR3 protein is CASSYRGPYEQYF. The DNA of the CDR3 is TGTGCCAGCTCATACAGGGGTCCCTACGAGCAGTACTTC. This chain connects TRBV18 to TRBJ2-7, with TRBD1 matching 7 bases. This CDR3 contains 13 residues. CDR1 and CDR2 (germline): KGHSH, LQKENI. The V and J ends lost 5 bases and 2 bases, in that order; junction bases with no gene match: 3.

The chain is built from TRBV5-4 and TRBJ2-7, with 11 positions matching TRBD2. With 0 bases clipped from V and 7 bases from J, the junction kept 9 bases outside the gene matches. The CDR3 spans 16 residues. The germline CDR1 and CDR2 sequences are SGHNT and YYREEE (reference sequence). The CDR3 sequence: CASSLGASGRSGEQYF. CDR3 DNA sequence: TGTGCCAGCAGCTTGGGGGCTAGCGGGAGGTCGGGGGAGCAGTACTTC.

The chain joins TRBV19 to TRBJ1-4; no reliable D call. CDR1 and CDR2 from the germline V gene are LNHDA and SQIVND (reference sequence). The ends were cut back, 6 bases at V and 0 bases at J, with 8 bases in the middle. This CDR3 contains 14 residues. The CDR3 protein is CASRGSSTNEKLFF. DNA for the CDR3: TGTGCCAGTAGGGGCAGCTCAACTAATGAAAAACTGTTTTTT. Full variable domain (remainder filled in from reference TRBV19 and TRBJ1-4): DGGITQSPKYLFRKEGQNVTLSCEQNLNHDAMYWYRQDPGQGLRLIYYSQIVNDFQKGDIAEGYSVSREKKESFPLTVTSAQKNPTAFYLCASRGSSTNEKLFFGSGTQLSVL.